This entry lists 20 T cell receptor beta chains sequenced from one sample in a study of response to subunit inactivated influenza vaccine. TCRdb processed the RT-PCR reads anew with MiXCR; each CDR3 protein has one entry. The sample consists of hundreds of thousands of distinct CDR3 sequences, 18% of them appearing once. Sequenced material: PBMCs from blood, taken 5 days after vaccination. These receptors all come from a man aged 45-65 years who received an inactivated influenza vaccine.

This clonotype has a handful of counts. The chain is built from TRBV15 and TRBJ2-3; TRBD1 or TRBD2 may be the D gene (6 bases each). Germline values: CDR1 LNHNV, CDR2 YYDKDF (reference sequence). The CDR3 totals 15 residues. Trimming took off 0 bases at V and 7 bases at J, with 14 bases between the two ends. The CDR3 DNA is TGTGCCACCAGCAGAGATTCCGGGGGCACGAATACGCAGTATTTT. This sequence encodes CATSRDSGGTNTQYF.

This clonotype showed up just a few times. For the CDR3, the DNA is TGTGCCAGCAGTTTTCTAGGGGAAGCTGAAGCTTTCTTT. It codes for CASSFLGEAEAFF. This chain links TRBV12-3 or TRBV12-4 with TRBJ1-1; TRBD1 might be the D (5 bases). With 3 bases removed from V and 6 bases from J, the gap between germline ends came to 11 bases. There are 13 residues in the CDR3.

This clonotype was observed at least ten times. The genes are TRBV29-1 and TRBJ2-2; no reliable D call. The CDR3 is 12 residues long. Trimming removed 3 bases at V and 5 bases at J, with 7 bases between. Per the germline V gene, CDR1 is SQVTM and CDR2 is ANQGSEA. CDR3 in amino acids: CSVEKGTGELFF. CDR3 coding DNA: TGCAGCGTTGAGAAAGGGACCGGGGAGCTGTTTTTT.

This sequence joins TRBV14 and TRBJ2-3; D may be TRBD2 (5 bases). The germline V and J ends were trimmed by 3 bases and 7 bases, with 11 bases remaining between them. The CDR3 is made up of 13 amino acids. Germline-derived CDR1 and CDR2 are SGHDN and FVKESK. The CDR3: CASSHKEVYTQYF. CDR3 bases: TGTGCCAGCAGCCACAAGGAGGTGTATACGCAGTATTTT.

This chain joins TRBV20-1 and TRBJ2-1; 9 nucleotides align to TRBD2. Near its end, the DNA agrees better with TRBJ2-7, so the J call may be wrong. Germline V gene sequence: CDR1 DFQATT, CDR2 SNEGSKA (reference sequence). The CDR3 covers 14 residues. The CDR3 spells CSARDSGRTNEQYF. CDR3 coding DNA: TGCAGTGCTAGAGACAGCGGGAGGACCAATGAGCAGTACTTC.

The sample holds a few counts of this clonotype. V gene TRBV5-5 combines with J gene TRBJ2-4; either TRBD1 or TRBD2 may fit D (6 bases each). The CDR3 covers 15 residues. Germline V lookup: CDR1 SGHKS, CDR2 YYEKEE (reference sequence). Trimming pared 6 bases from V and 4 bases from J, leaving 17 bases between. In DNA, the CDR3 is TGTGCCAGCACTATGGAGGGGGTGGGGAAAAACATTCAGTACTTC. Translation gives CASTMEGVGKNIQYF.

This clonotype was counted only a few times. V gene TRBV12-3 or TRBV12-4 combines with J gene TRBJ2-5; 13 nucleotides align to TRBD2. Trimming at V came to 4 bases and at J to 4 bases, leaving 3 bases not matched to a gene. The CDR3 length is 15 residues. CDR3 bases: TGTGCCAGCAGTTGGGGGACTAGCGGGGCAGAGACCCAGTACTTC. Translated, it gives CASSWGTSGAETQYF.

This sequence joins TRBV20-1 and TRBJ2-3; D unclear. The V end was cut by 5 bases, the J end by 8 bases, with 14 bases between. CDR3 length: 12 amino acids. In germline, CDR1 is DFQATT, CDR2 SNEGSKA (reference sequence). The CDR3 region has the DNA TGCAGTGCTCCACGGATCGCCGGTACGCAGTATTTT. It yields the protein CSAPRIAGTQYF.

This clonotype was counted a few times. The chain links TRBV4-3 to TRBJ2-1; 7 bases are shared with TRBD2. Germline loops: CDR1 LGHNA, CDR2 YSLEER. The CDR3 runs 14 residues. V dropped 1 base and J dropped 10; count of bases not matched to a gene: 7. The CDR3 region has the DNA TGCGCCAGCAGCCAAGTAGGACTAGAAGAAGAGCAGTTCTTC. It yields the protein CASSQVGLEEEQFF.

This clonotype was seen only a few times. The rearrangement uses TRBV9 and TRBJ2-1; D gene ambiguous. CDR1 and CDR2 (germline): SGDLS, YYNGEE. V lost 2 bases and J lost 1, with 10 bases in between. This CDR3 has 15 residues. CDR3 sequence reads: CASSVTWGSYNEQFF. CDR3 nucleotide sequence: TGTGCCAGCAGCGTCACCTGGGGTTCCTACAATGAGCAGTTCTTC.

Only a few counts were recorded for this clonotype. V usage is TRBV7-8 and J usage is TRBJ2-7, with D hard to call. Germline values: CDR1 SGHVS, CDR2 FQNEAQ. Trimming left V 1 base short and J 2 bases short, with 9 bases between. The CDR3 loop spans 14 amino acids. The CDR3 nucleotides read TGTGCCAGCAGCTTAGAGCCAGGCACCTACGAGCAGTACTTC. This codes for CASSLEPGTYEQYF.

The rearrangement uses TRBV20-1 and TRBJ2-5, with a possible D match to TRBD2 (5 bases). V dropped 3 bases and J dropped 4 bases, with 12 bases sitting between them. The germline gives CDR1 DFQATT, CDR2 SNEGSKA (reference sequence). CDR3 length: 13 amino acids. This CDR3 is CSASPAVGETQYF. The CDR3 nucleotides are TGCAGTGCTAGTCCAGCGGTAGGAGAGACCCAGTACTTC.

This clonotype turned up a few times. The V gene is TRBV5-1, the J gene TRBJ2-3; 10 positions agree with TRBD2. Trimming cost V 1 base and J 1 base; bases outside gene matches: 6. The CDR3 runs 17 residues. The germline V gene has CDR1 SGHRS and CDR2 YFSETQ. The CDR3 coding sequence is TGCGCCAGCAGCTTGTCTACTAGCGGGGCCCGCACAGATACGCAGTATTTT. Encoded protein: CASSLSTSGARTDTQYF.

V and J are TRBV5-1 and TRBJ2-2; TRBD1 is a possible D gene (6 bases). Trimming removed 4 bases at V and 6 bases at J, with 16 bases between. CDR1 is SGHRS, CDR2 YFSETQ, per germline. CDR3 length equals 15 residues. CDR3 in DNA: TGCGCCAGCAGCGGGGGCCGGTCTGGTTCCGGGGAGCTGTTTTTT. As protein: CASSGGRSGSGELFF.

In this sample, this clonotype turned up many times. J is TRBJ1-3 and V is TRBV6-1, with 8 positions matching TRBD1. The CDR3 contains 14 residues. CDR1 and CDR2 from the germline V gene are MNHNS and SASEGT. V was pared by 5 bases and J by 1 base, with 1 base of the junction left unmatched. The CDR3 loop is CASSRTGSGNTIYF. CDR3 nucleotide sequence: TGTGCCAGCAGTCGGACAGGGTCTGGAAACACCATATATTTT.

The V gene is TRBV19, the J gene TRBJ2-7, with D unclear. This CDR3 comprises 13 residues. From germline, CDR1 is LNHDA and CDR2 SQIVND (reference sequence). V dropped 5 bases and J dropped 2 bases, with 10 bases sitting between them. The CDR3 sequence is CASSQLPTYEQYF. The CDR3 coding sequence is TGTGCCAGTAGTCAACTCCCAACCTACGAGCAGTACTTC.

The genes are TRBV7-2 and TRBJ2-4; D perhaps matches TRBD1 (5 bases). This CDR3 is 13 amino acids long. V was cut by 1 base and J by 9 bases, with 10 bases left in between. Germline CDR1 is SGHTA and CDR2 is FQGNSA. The CDR3 bases are TGTGCCAGCAGCTTAGGGCAGGGTGTCATTCAGTACTTC. It encodes CASSLGQGVIQYF.

This clonotype was detected a few times. The chain combines TRBV20-1 with TRBJ1-2; tentative D call: TRBD1 (6 bases). Trimming shortened V by 0 bases and J by 4 bases, and 12 bases separated the two germline ends. The germline gives CDR1 DFQATT, CDR2 SNEGSKA (reference sequence). The CDR3 is 14 amino acids. In DNA, the CDR3 is TGCAGTGCTAGAGATCGGGGAGGGGGCTATGGCTACACCTTC. It yields the protein CSARDRGGGYGYTF.

This clonotype was observed a handful of times. The rearrangement uses TRBV12-3 or TRBV12-4 and TRBJ2-2, with 9 bases lining up with TRBD1. Trimming cost V 6 bases and J 6 bases; bases outside gene matches: 5. The CDR3 has 14 amino acids. CDR3 amino acids: CASRRTGAAGELFF. CDR3 in DNA: TGTGCCAGCAGGAGGACAGGGGCGGCCGGGGAGCTGTTTTTT.

This clonotype has only a few counts. The J gene is TRBJ2-3, the V gene TRBV7-6; TRBD2 aligns across 7 bases. Germline V CDR1 and CDR2: SGHVS, FNYEAQ. Trimming removed 1 base from V and 2 bases from J; junction bases left unmatched: 6. This CDR3 has 16 amino acids. The CDR3 is CASSLVGGRATDTQYF. CDR3 bases: TGTGCCAGCAGCTTAGTCGGTGGGAGGGCCACAGATACGCAGTATTTT.